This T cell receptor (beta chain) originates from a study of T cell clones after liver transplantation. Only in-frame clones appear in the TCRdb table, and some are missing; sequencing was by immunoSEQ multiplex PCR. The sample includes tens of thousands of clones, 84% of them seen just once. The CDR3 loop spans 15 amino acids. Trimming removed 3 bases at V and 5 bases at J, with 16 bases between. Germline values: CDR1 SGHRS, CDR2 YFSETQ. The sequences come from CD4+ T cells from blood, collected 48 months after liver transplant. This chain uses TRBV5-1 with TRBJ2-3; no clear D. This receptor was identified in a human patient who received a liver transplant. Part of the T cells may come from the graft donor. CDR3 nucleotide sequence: TGCGCCAGCAGCTGGACGGTCCCTACGGGAGATACGCAGTATTTT. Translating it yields CASSWTVPTGDTQYF.